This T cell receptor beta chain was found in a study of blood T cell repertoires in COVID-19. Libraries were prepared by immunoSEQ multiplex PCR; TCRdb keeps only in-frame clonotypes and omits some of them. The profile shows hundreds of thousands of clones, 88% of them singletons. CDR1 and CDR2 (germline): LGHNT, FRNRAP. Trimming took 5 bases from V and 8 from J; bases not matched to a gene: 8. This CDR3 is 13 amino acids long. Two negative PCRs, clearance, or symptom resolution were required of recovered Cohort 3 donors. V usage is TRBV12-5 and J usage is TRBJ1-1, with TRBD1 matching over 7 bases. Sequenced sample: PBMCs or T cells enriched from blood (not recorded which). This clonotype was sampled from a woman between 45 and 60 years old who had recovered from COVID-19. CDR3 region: CASGTGTVSEAFF. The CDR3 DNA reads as TGTGCTAGTGGTACCGGGACAGTTTCCGAAGCTTTCTTT.